The 9 T cell receptor beta chains reported below all come from one sample, sequenced in a study of shared clonotypes between healthy human individuals. Clones were read by immunoSEQ multiplex PCR, and TCRdb kept only the in-frame ones, dropping some. This table holds under 1,100,000 clones, around 78% found once. The sample comprised memory CD4+ T cells from PBMCs. Documented subset: CD45RA-negative fraction. These receptors were obtained from a young man in good health. Some clones in this sample may be carry-over from other donors' samples.

This chain joins TRBV11-3 and TRBJ1-1; D might be TRBD1 (6 bases). CDR1 SGHNT and CDR2 YENEEA come from the germline V gene. The length of the CDR3 is 14 residues. V lost 3 bases and J lost 1, with 9 bases in between. CDR3 DNA sequence: TGTGCCAGCAGCTTTGGGGGCGCGAACACTGAAGCTTTCTTT. Translated: CASSFGGANTEAFF.

This clone was found a few times. This chain uses TRBV10-2 with TRBJ1-5; no definite D call. The V and J ends lost 5 bases and 9 bases respectively, with 14 bases between them. The CDR3 contains 13 residues. Germline V gives CDR1 WSHSY, CDR2 SAAADI. CDR3 amino acids: CASSTDLGSPQHF. The CDR3 nucleotides are TGCGCCAGCAGTACAGATCTCGGGTCGCCCCAGCATTTT.

This rearrangement joins TRBV10-3 to TRBJ2-7; TRBD2 aligns across 10 bases. The germline gives CDR1 ENHRY, CDR2 SYGVKD. V lost 3 bases and J lost 9; bases outside the gene matches: 11. There are 15 residues in the CDR3. CDR3 sequence reads: CAISEAPSGRRRQYF. DNA for the CDR3: TGTGCCATCAGTGAAGCACCTAGCGGGAGACGACGGCAGTACTTC.

About this clone: The sample carries other DNA sequences with the same CDR3. The J gene is TRBJ2-5, the V gene TRBV27; TRBD2 is a possible D gene (5 bases). V gave up 3 bases and J gave up 2 bases, with 7 bases separating them. The CDR3 totals 13 residues. Looked up from germline, CDR1 is MNHEY and CDR2 is SMNVEV (reference sequence). The CDR3 DNA reads TGTGCCAGCAGTTTCGCGGGTCAAGAGACCCAGTACTTC. Its translation is CASSFAGQETQYF.

This chain uses TRBV7-2 with TRBJ1-5, with D hard to call. V was cut by 5 bases and J by 4 bases, with 9 bases left in between. This CDR3 is built from 13 residues. Germline CDR1 and CDR2: SGHTA and FQGNSA. In nucleotides, the CDR3 is TGTGCCAGCAGCCTCTTAATGAATCAGCCCCAGCATTTT. Protein sequence: CASSLLMNQPQHF. Filled out from reference TRBV7-2 and TRBJ1-5, the complete variable domain reads GAGVSQSPSNKVTEKGKDVELRCDPISGHTALYWYRQSLGQGLEFLIYFQGNSAPDKSGLPSDRFSAERTGGSVSTLTIQRTQQEDSAVYLCASSLLMNQPQHFGDGTRLSIL.

The chain employs TRBV9 and TRBJ2-2, with D perhaps matching TRBD1 or TRBD2 (5 bases each). Germline CDR1 is SGDLS and CDR2 is YYNGEE. The CDR3 is 17 amino acids. The V gene lost 3 bases and the J gene lost 6 bases, with 21 bases spanning the gap. In nucleotides, the CDR3 is TGTGCCAGCAGCGCCCCAGGGCGGGTAGGAACCCCCGGGGAGCTGTTTTTT. Protein sequence: CASSAPGRVGTPGELFF. The entire variable domain, with the rest obtained from reference TRBV9 and TRBJ2-2, is as follows: DSGVTQTPKHLITATGQRVTLRCSPRSGDLSVYWYQQSLDQGLQFLIQYYNGEERAKGNILERFSAQQFPDLHSELNLSSLELGDSALYFCASSAPGRVGTPGELFFGEGSRLTVL.

This clone has more than one count but fewer than ten. The rearrangement uses TRBV11-2 and TRBJ1-3; weak D call: TRBD1 (6 bases). From germline, CDR1 is SGHAT and CDR2 FQNNGV. V was pared by 4 bases and J by 2 bases, with 9 bases between. The CDR3 extends over 14 amino acids. The CDR3 bases are TGTGCCAGCAGCTGGGGGGCTGCTGGAAACACCATATATTTT. This gives the protein CASSWGAAGNTIYF.

The V gene is TRBV28, the J gene TRBJ2-7; possible D gene TRBD1, 6 bases. V gave up 7 bases and J gave up 4 bases, with 11 bases separating them. The CDR3 loop spans 12 amino acids. Germline CDR1 reads MDHEN; CDR2 reads SYDVKM. The DNA of the CDR3 is TGTGCCAGCACCCAGAGGGGGTACGAGCAGTACTTC. Protein product: CASTQRGYEQYF.

This clone turned up a few times. The DNA of the CDR3 is TGTGCCAGCAGTACCCCGCAGGGGGCAACCTACGAGCAGTACTTC. Translated: CASSTPQGATYEQYF. The chain recombines TRBV6-6 with TRBJ2-7; 8 nucleotides line up with TRBD1. The CDR3 sequence is 15 residues long. Germline V gene lookup returns CDR1 MNHNY and CDR2 SVGAGI (reference sequence). V gave up 5 bases and J gave up 2 bases; unmatched junction bases: 8.